The 11 T cell receptor beta chains given below trace back to one sample, sequenced in a study of identical twins. Each CDR3 protein is one row after TCRdb ran MiXCR on the 5' RACE reads. The sample lists over 600,000 distinct CDR3 sequences; around 20% were seen once. The same sample was also used in a study of T cells expressing NK-cell markers.

What was sequenced was PBMCs. The receptors were gathered from a woman aged 18-29 years in good health.

This rearrangement joins TRBV20-1 to TRBJ2-1; 10 nucleotides agree with TRBD2. The CDR3 extends over 15 amino acids. The ends lost 4 bases at V and 4 bases at J; junction bases unmatched: 7. CDR1 and CDR2 from the germline V gene are DFQATT and SNEGSKA (reference sequence). In DNA form, the CDR3 reads TGCAGTGCTATCGCCGTAGCGGGAGGATACAATGAGCAGTTCTTC. Translated: CSAIAVAGGYNEQFF.

This clonotype was seen only a few times. The V call is TRBV27, the J call TRBJ2-7; D gene unclear. The CDR3 totals 14 residues. Germline-derived CDR1 and CDR2 are MNHEY and SMNVEV (reference sequence). V was cut by 2 bases and J by 7 bases, with 15 bases left in between. The chain's CDR3 is CASSLSHINGEQYF. The CDR3 DNA follows: TGTGCCAGCAGTTTAAGTCACATAAACGGGGAGCAGTACTTC.

This sequence joins TRBV7-3 and TRBJ1-1; TRBD1 is a possible D gene (5 bases). Trimming left V 2 bases short and J 11 bases short, with 12 bases between. The CDR3 is 12 amino acids. Per germline, CDR1 SGHTA and CDR2 FQGTGA. This CDR3 reads CASSLEGKEAFF. Written as DNA, the CDR3 is TGTGCCAGCAGCTTAGAGGGGAAGGAGGCTTTCTTT.

In this sample, this clonotype turned up a few times. The chain combines TRBV12-3 or TRBV12-4 with TRBJ2-4; unclear D gene. The CDR3 totals 14 residues. V lost 3 bases to trimming and J lost 3 bases, with 9 bases between them. CDR3 nucleotides: TGTGCCAGCAGTTTCTGGCTGGACAAAAACATTCAGTACTTC. Amino acid sequence: CASSFWLDKNIQYF.

A few counts support this clonotype. The chain uses TRBV5-1 and TRBJ2-7; D remains unclear. This CDR3 is 14 amino acids long. Germline values: CDR1 SGHRS, CDR2 YFSETQ. V lost 3 bases, J lost 3 bases, and 13 bases lay in between. CDR3 nucleotide sequence: TGCGCCAGCAGCTCCTATGCGACGGGCTACGAGCAGTACTTC. Translating it yields CASSSYATGYEQYF.

This clonotype was seen a few times. The V gene is TRBV20-1, the J gene TRBJ2-7; 8 nucleotides match TRBD2. Losses at the gene ends were 3 bases for V and 2 bases for J; bases not matched to a gene: 9. The CDR3 is made up of 15 amino acids. The germline CDR1 and CDR2 sequences are DFQATT and SNEGSKA (reference sequence). The CDR3 spells CSASPGLAGPYEQYF. CDR3 coding DNA: TGCAGTGCTAGCCCGGGGCTAGCGGGCCCCTACGAGCAGTACTTC.

V gene TRBV10-2 combines with J gene TRBJ1-2; TRBD1 might be the D (6 bases). V shed 3 bases and J shed 8 bases, with 13 bases lying between them. Germline assignment: CDR1 WSHSY and CDR2 SAAADI. The CDR3 contains 13 residues. CDR3 DNA sequence: TGCGCCAGCAGTGAAAACACAGGGATCGGCTACACCTTC. It yields the protein CASSENTGIGYTF.

This clonotype was seen a few times. The chain is built from TRBV9 and TRBJ2-1; 10 bases are a match to TRBD2. Germline values: CDR1 SGDLS, CDR2 YYNGEE. Trimming at V came to 6 bases and at J to 6 bases, leaving 6 bases not matched to a gene. The CDR3 runs to 14 residues. The CDR3 DNA reads TGTGCCAGCACCCTAGGGACTAGCGCCAATGAGCAGTTCTTC. Residues: CASTLGTSANEQFF.

This clonotype has at least ten counts. This chain joins TRBV7-9 and TRBJ1-6, with TRBD1 matching 8 bases. In germline, CDR1 is SEHNR, CDR2 FQNEAQ (reference sequence). The CDR3 extends over 13 amino acids. With 5 bases clipped from V and 8 bases from J, the junction kept 2 bases outside the gene matches. The chain's CDR3 is CASSETGDSPLHF. CDR3 in DNA: TGTGCCAGCAGCGAGACAGGGGATTCACCCCTCCACTTT.

The chain recombines TRBV7-2 with TRBJ1-2; the D gene is possibly TRBD1 (5 bases). The CDR3 totals 15 residues. With 5 bases removed from V and 6 bases from J, the gap between germline ends came to 19 bases. The V gene's germline CDR1 is SGHTA and CDR2 FQGNSA. CDR3 residues: CASSPYRSQGDGYTF. The CDR3 bases are TGTGCCAGCAGCCCTTACAGGAGCCAGGGCGATGGCTACACCTTC.

On this clonotype: At one end the junction does not follow the germline gene, possibly because of a read error. The J gene is TRBJ2-7, the V gene TRBV7-2, with TRBD1 matching 8 bases. Germline CDR1 reads SGHTA; CDR2 reads FQGNSA. This CDR3 has 16 residues. For the CDR3, the DNA is TGTGCCAGAAGCTTAGGTTCACAGGGGGGTACCTACGAGCAGTACTTC. Translated: CARSLGSQGGTYEQYF.